The 18 T cell receptor beta chains presented below share a single source sample, sequenced in a study of shared clonotypes between healthy human individuals. Here immunoSEQ multiplex PCR was the method, and the copy in TCRdb shows in-frame clones only, minus some. The top ten hold more than 0.35% of the sample, which has 2 million to 3 million clones, approximately 93% seen once. Material for sequencing was naive CD4+ T cells from PBMCs. Regarding subset: CD45RA+ positively selected. These receptors all come from a man aged 18 to 30 in good health. Some clones in this sample may be carry-over from other donors' samples.

The chain recombines TRBV19 with TRBJ1-1; 8 nucleotides agree with TRBD1. The CDR3 totals 15 residues. V shed 5 bases, J shed 5 bases, and the junction held 10 bases outside the gene matches. Germline V gene sequence: CDR1 LNHDA, CDR2 SQIVND (reference sequence). The CDR3: CASSPPDRGWTEAFF. The DNA for the CDR3 is TGTGCCAGTAGTCCCCCAGACAGGGGTTGGACTGAAGCTTTCTTT.

The rearrangement uses TRBV4-2 and TRBJ1-2; TRBD1 agrees at 9 bases. J was trimmed by 4 bases and V by 2 bases; bases with no gene match: 5. The CDR3 covers 15 residues. The germline gives CDR1 LGHNA, CDR2 YNFKEQ. The DNA of the CDR3 is TGTGCCAGCAGCCAATCCACAGGGGGCGGCTATGGCTACACCTTC. It translates to CASSQSTGGGYGYTF.

The CDR3 protein is CASSFDLLDEKLFF. The CDR3 coding sequence is TGCGCCAGCAGCTTCGACCTACTGGATGAAAAACTGTTTTTT. The rearrangement links TRBV5-1 to TRBJ1-4; no clear D. Trimming took off 2 bases at V and 6 bases at J, with 11 bases between the two ends. Germline CDR1 is SGHRS and CDR2 is YFSETQ. CDR3 size: 14 residues.

This clone has a single count. The chain combines TRBV27 with TRBJ1-6; D possibly corresponds to TRBD1 (5 bases). CDR3 size: 13 residues. Germline assignment: CDR1 MNHEY and CDR2 SMNVEV (reference sequence). V gave up 6 bases and J gave up 7 bases, with 10 bases separating them. CDR3 region: CASRRRGNSPLHF. The CDR3 DNA reads as TGTGCCAGCAGGCGACGGGGGAATTCACCCCTCCACTTT.

The chain joins TRBV15 to TRBJ1-5; no firm D call. Looked up from germline, CDR1 is LNHNV and CDR2 is YYDKDF (reference sequence). The V end was cut by 9 bases, the J end by 6 bases, with 15 bases between. This CDR3 comprises 13 residues. CDR3 bases: TGTGCCACAACCCAAGTGGAAGGTCAGCCCCAGCATTTT. Amino acids: CATTQVEGQPQHF.

V and J are TRBV7-2 and TRBJ2-3; D is unclear. Trimming took off 1 base at V and 6 bases at J, with 17 bases between the two ends. The CDR3 runs 16 residues. In germline, CDR1 is SGHTA, CDR2 FQGNSA. The chain's CDR3 is CASSLVARQGSDTQYF. DNA of the CDR3: TGTGCCAGCAGCTTAGTTGCAAGACAAGGTAGTGATACGCAGTATTTT. Filled out from reference TRBV7-2 and TRBJ2-3, the complete variable domain reads GAGVSQSPSNKVTEKGKDVELRCDPISGHTALYWYRQSLGQGLEFLIYFQGNSAPDKSGLPSDRFSAERTGGSVSTLTIQRTQQEDSAVYLCASSLVARQGSDTQYFGPGTRLTVL.

The DNA for the CDR3 is TGTGCCAGCACCGCAACCTACGAGCAGTACTTC. This translates into CASTATYEQYF. The V gene is TRBV6-6, the J gene TRBJ2-7; D is uncertain. V was pared by 7 bases and J by 2 bases, with 6 bases between. The CDR3 consists of 11 residues. Germline loops: CDR1 MNHNY, CDR2 SVGAGI (reference sequence).

The chain carries TRBV5-1 and TRBJ2-3, with D possibly being TRBD1 (5 bases). The germline gives CDR1 SGHRS, CDR2 YFSETQ. Trimming took 0 bases from V and 3 from J, leaving 14 bases between them. This CDR3 region has 16 residues. CDR3 DNA: TGCGCCAGCAGCTTGGTGGTGCAGGGCGGTACAGATACGCAGTATTTT. It is translated as CASSLVVQGGTDTQYF.

This chain uses TRBV5-4 with TRBJ2-7, with TRBD2 matching over 8 bases. The CDR3 extends over 18 amino acids. The germline CDR1 and CDR2 sequences are SGHNT and YYREEE (reference sequence). The J segment lost 6 bases and the V segment lost 7 bases, leaving 24 bases of the junction unmatched. This chain's CDR3 is CASEPGAPHGRAAREQYF. In DNA, the CDR3 is TGTGCCAGCGAACCGGGGGCCCCACACGGGAGGGCCGCCCGCGAGCAGTACTTC.

The chain couples TRBV7-9 to TRBJ2-7, with 7 bases identical to TRBD2. The CDR3 runs to 15 residues. J gave up 6 bases and V 5 bases, and 13 bases lay outside the gene matches. The germline CDR1 and CDR2 sequences are SEHNR and FQNEAQ (reference sequence). CDR3 residues: CASSLQGQGGGEQYF. For the CDR3, the DNA is TGTGCCAGCAGCCTCCAAGGGCAGGGCGGGGGCGAGCAGTACTTC.

V and J are TRBV27 and TRBJ1-5; 10 nucleotides align to TRBD1. The germline CDR1 and CDR2 sequences are MNHEY and SMNVEV (reference sequence). The CDR3 has 13 amino acids. The V and J ends lost 6 bases and 10 bases, in that order; junction bases with no gene match: 6. The CDR3 bases are TGTGCCAGCAGCCGACAGGGGGCTCGACCCCAGCATTTT. It specifies CASSRQGARPQHF.

The chain recombines TRBV5-4 with TRBJ2-4, with D unclear. Germline lookup yields CDR1 SGHNT and CDR2 YYREEE (reference sequence). V lost 2 bases and J 7 bases, leaving 13 bases between the germline ends. The CDR3 length is 14 residues. The CDR3 is CASSFANHENIQYF. In nucleotides, the CDR3 is TGTGCCAGCAGCTTCGCCAACCACGAGAACATTCAGTACTTC.

The rearrangement links TRBV5-5 to TRBJ1-5; D is uncertain. Germline CDR1 reads SGHKS; CDR2 reads YYEKEE (reference sequence). The CDR3 is made up of 14 amino acids. V was cut by 2 bases and J by 5 bases, with 11 bases left in between. CDR3 in DNA: TGTGCCAGCAGCTTCGGGCCAACCGATCAGCCCCAGCATTTT. This translates into CASSFGPTDQPQHF.

The chain carries TRBV18 and TRBJ1-1, with TRBD1 matching 11 bases. The V segment lost 3 bases and the J segment 4 bases; nucleotides outside the gene matches: 7. The CDR3 has 16 residues. The germline V gene has CDR1 KGHSH and CDR2 LQKENI. The chain's CDR3 is CASSPSSGTGGTEAFF. The CDR3 nucleotides are TGTGCCAGCTCACCGTCCAGCGGGACAGGGGGCACTGAAGCTTTCTTT.

CDR3 amino acids: CASSIVTLNQPQHF. The CDR3 DNA sequence: TGTGCCAGTAGTATCGTCACACTGAATCAGCCCCAGCATTTT. V usage is TRBV19 and J usage is TRBJ1-5; D is unresolved. V was trimmed by 3 bases and J by 4 bases, leaving 10 bases between them. The CDR3 totals 14 residues. Looked up from germline, CDR1 is LNHDA and CDR2 is SQIVND (reference sequence).

The CDR3 loop reads CAWSEGRLQETQYF. CDR3 DNA sequence: TGTGCCTGGAGTGAAGGAAGACTTCAAGAGACCCAGTACTTC. The V call is TRBV30, the J call TRBJ2-5, with D hard to call. CDR3 length: 14 amino acids. Germline CDR1 and CDR2: GTSNPN and SVGIG (reference sequence). V lost 1 base, J lost 2 bases, and 11 bases lay in between.

This clone was seen once. The rearrangement joins TRBV19 to TRBJ2-2, with 7 nucleotides matching TRBD2. V was clipped by 6 bases and J by 1 base; unmatched bases: 2. Germline CDR1 LNHDA, CDR2 SQIVND (reference sequence). The CDR3 loop spans 14 amino acids. The CDR3 sequence is CASSGRQNTGELFF. CDR3 nucleotides: TGTGCCAGTAGCGGGAGGCAGAACACCGGGGAGCTGTTTTTT.

V gene TRBV28 combines with J gene TRBJ1-3, with D perhaps TRBD1 (5 bases). V lost 5 bases, J lost 16 bases, and 18 bases lay in between. The CDR3 covers 12 residues. CDR1 MDHEN and CDR2 SYDVKM come from the germline V gene. The CDR3 region has the DNA TGTGCCAGCAGTCTCCCGGGGGACCGATGGTATTTT. Protein: CASSLPGDRWYF.